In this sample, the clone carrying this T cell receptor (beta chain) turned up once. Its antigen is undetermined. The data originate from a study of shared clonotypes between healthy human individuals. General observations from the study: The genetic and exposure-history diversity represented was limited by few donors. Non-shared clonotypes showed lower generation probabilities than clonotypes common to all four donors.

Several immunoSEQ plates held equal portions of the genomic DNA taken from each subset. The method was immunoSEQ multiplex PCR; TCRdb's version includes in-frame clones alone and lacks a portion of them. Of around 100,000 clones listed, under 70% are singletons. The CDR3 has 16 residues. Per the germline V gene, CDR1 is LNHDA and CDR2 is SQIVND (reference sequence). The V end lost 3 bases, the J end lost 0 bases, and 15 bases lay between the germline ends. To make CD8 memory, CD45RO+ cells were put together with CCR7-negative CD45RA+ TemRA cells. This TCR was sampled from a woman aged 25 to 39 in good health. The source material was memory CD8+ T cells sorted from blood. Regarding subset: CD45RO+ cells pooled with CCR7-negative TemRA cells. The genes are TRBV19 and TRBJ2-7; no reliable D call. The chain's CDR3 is CASSMLVGASSYEQYF. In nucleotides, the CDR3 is TGTGCCAGTAGTATGTTGGTTGGCGCCAGCTCCTACGAGCAGTACTTC.